A selection of T cell receptor beta chains follows, all from one sample in a study of CD8 T cells in ankylosing spondylitis. TCRdb recomputed calls from the 5' RACE reads with MiXCR, one row per CDR3 protein. Of fewer than 250,000 distinct CDR3 sequences in the sample, 20% to 30% were seen once. The sequencing sample was made of blood, either unsorted or a sorted T cell fraction (not recorded which). The receptors shown here come from a male donor with ankylosing spondylitis or in good health (not recorded which). CDR3s include the opening cysteine and the closing phenylalanine or tryptophan. The order of the fields is J gene, D gene, clone size, V gene, CDR3 protein, CDR3 DNA. The D gene is left open where the match is weak. Rows give clone size only sometimes, using once, few, many, or a class for an expanded clone.

TRBJ1-5	TRBD1	many	TRBV28	CASSPRTGGFQPQHF	TGTGCCAGCAGTCCCCGGACAGGGGGCTTTCAGCCCCAGCATTTT
TRBJ2-1	TRBD2	-	TRBV7-2	CASSATSGMGEQFF	TGTGCCAGCAGCGCGACTAGCGGGATGGGTGAGCAGTTCTTC
TRBJ2-7	-	-	TRBV12-3/TRBV12-4	CASSLTGKGAYEQYF	TGTGCCAGCAGTCTGACGGGAAAGGGAGCCTACGAGCAGTACTTC
TRBJ2-4	-	-	TRBV29-1	CSVGQGGDIQYF	TGCAGCGTTGGGCAGGGGGGGGACATTCAGTACTTC
TRBJ2-3	-	-	TRBV6-1	CASRRGYTDTQYF	TGTGCCAGCAGGCGAGGGTATACAGATACGCAGTATTTT
TRBJ2-6	-	few	TRBV5-6	CASSWRTPRSGANVLTF	TGTGCCAGCAGCTGGCGGACACCTCGCTCTGGGGCCAACGTCCTGACTTTC
TRBJ1-6	-	few	TRBV20-1	CSTTAFIYNSPLHF	TGCAGTACGACAGCCTTTATCTATAATTCACCCCTCCACTTT
TRBJ2-1	-	-	TRBV7-3	CASSSYHLQGQFF	TGTGCCAGCAGCTCATATCACCTACAGGGTCAGTTCTTC
TRBJ1-2	TRBD1	many	TRBV11-2	CASSSDRGYGYTF	TGTGCCAGCAGCTCCGACAGGGGCTATGGCTACACCTTC
TRBJ2-4	-	-	TRBV20-1	CCARDMYQGLAKNIQYF	TGCTGTGCTAGAGATATGTATCAGGGACTAGCCAAAAACATTCAGTACTTC
TRBJ2-7	-	-	TRBV5-5	CASISRHSSYEQYF	TGTGCCAGCATATCTAGACACAGCTCCTACGAGCAGTACTTC
TRBJ2-2	-	many	TRBV20-1	CSAHSNKGQTGELFF	TGCAGTGCCCACTCAAACAAAGGGCAGACCGGGGAGCTGTTTTTT
TRBJ2-7	-	many	TRBV5-5	CASSLDGGPSEQYF	TGTGCCAGCAGCTTGGACGGAGGCCCTTCCGAGCAGTACTTC
TRBJ2-3	-	-	TRBV27	CASSHFRTDTQYF	TGTGCCAGCAGCCACTTCCGCACAGATACGCAGTATTTT
TRBJ2-1	TRBD2	-	TRBV12-3/TRBV12-4	CASSFGLADYNEQFF	TGTGCCAGCAGTTTCGGTCTAGCGGACTACAATGAGCAGTTCTTC
TRBJ2-7	TRBD1	many	TRBV6-5	CASSYSRPVGTGAYEQYF	TGTGCCAGCAGTTACTCCAGGCCCGTAGGGACAGGGGCCTACGAGCAGTACTTC
TRBJ2-3	TRBD2	many	TRBV10-3	CAISSGREDRRADTQYF	TGTGCCATCAGTTCAGGTCGGGAGGACCGACGGGCAGATACGCAGTATTTT
TRBJ2-3	-	-	TRBV29-1	CSAGSRVRDTQYF	TGCAGCGCTGGGAGCAGGGTCAGAGATACGCAGTATTTT
TRBJ1-4	TRBD1	-	TRBV6-2/TRBV6-3	CASSRRTGANEKLFF	TGTGCCAGCAGTCGTCGGACAGGCGCTAATGAAAAACTGTTTTTT
TRBJ1-2	TRBD1	-	TRBV5-7	CASGLGTGEGYTF	TGTGCCAGCGGCTTGGGGACAGGGGAGGGCTACACCTTC
TRBJ2-2	TRBD2	few	TRBV20-1	CSARDWGEGYTGELFF	TGCAGTGCTAGAGATTGGGGGGAGGGCTACACCGGGGAGCTGTTTTTT
TRBJ1-2	-	-	TRBV12-3/TRBV12-4	CASSYQGFGYTF	TGTGCCAGCAGTTACCAGGGTTTTGGCTACACCTTC
TRBJ2-1	TRBD2	-	TRBV12-3/TRBV12-4	CASSSSGSSREQFF	TGTGCCAGCAGTTCCAGCGGGAGCTCACGTGAGCAGTTCTTC
TRBJ2-7	TRBD2	few	TRBV19	CASSSGLAGVHEQYF	TGTGCCAGTAGTAGTGGTTTAGCGGGAGTCCACGAGCAGTACTTC
TRBJ2-1	TRBD1	-	TRBV20-1	CSAGTGTGYNEQFF	TGCAGTGCTGGAACCGGGACAGGGTACAATGAGCAGTTCTTC
TRBJ2-1	TRBD1	-	TRBV10-3	CAISDRTGHNEQFF	TGTGCCATCAGCGACCGGACAGGCCACAATGAGCAGTTCTTC
TRBJ2-5	-	many	TRBV7-2	CASRGTETQYF	TGTGCCAGCAGGGGGACAGAGACCCAGTACTTC
TRBJ2-7	-	-	TRBV6-5	CASSYSLDGSYEQYF	TGTGCCAGCAGTTACTCGCTGGACGGATCCTACGAGCAGTACTTC
TRBJ2-7	-	many	TRBV20-1	CSARGPGGRSTYEQYF	TGCAGTGCTAGAGGCCCCGGGGGCAGGAGTACCTACGAGCAGTACTTC
TRBJ1-2	-	many	TRBV12-3/TRBV12-4	CASRTTYGRGYTF	TGTGCCAGCAGGACGACATATGGGAGGGGCTACACCTTC
TRBJ2-3	TRBD2	many	TRBV20-1	CSARVASGSADTQYF	TGCAGTGCTAGAGTGGCTAGCGGGAGTGCAGATACGCAGTATTTT
TRBJ2-2	TRBD1	few	TRBV7-2	CATSPSGQPGELFF	TGTGCCACCAGCCCCTCGGGACAGCCCGGGGAGCTGTTTTTT
TRBJ2-6	-	few	TRBV5-1	CASNPQVSGANVLTF	TGCGCCAGCAACCCTCAGGTATCTGGGGCCAACGTCCTGACTTTC
TRBJ1-6	TRBD1	-	TRBV4-1	CASSQPTGDNSPLHF	TGCGCCAGCAGCCAACCGACAGGGGATAATTCACCCCTCCACTTT
TRBJ2-1	-	many	TRBV10-3	CAIRGLLDEQFF	TGTGCCATCAGGGGACTCCTCGATGAGCAGTTCTTC
TRBJ2-2	-	many	TRBV29-1	CSVLLRGMAGELFF	TGCAGCGTTCTTCTTAGGGGGATGGCCGGGGAGCTGTTTTTT
TRBJ2-7	TRBD1	few	TRBV28	CASSGQGPSYEQYF	TGTGCCAGCAGCGGACAGGGGCCCTCCTACGAGCAGTACTTC
TRBJ2-7	TRBD1	-	TRBV29-1	CSVGLGWDSEQYF	TGCAGCGTTGGTCTGGGCTGGGACAGCGAGCAGTACTTC
TRBJ2-1	TRBD2	many	TRBV29-1	CSVLGGRTANEQFF	TGCAGCGTCCTGGGAGGGAGGACGGCCAATGAGCAGTTCTTC
TRBJ2-5	TRBD2	many	TRBV6-1	CASSRSGSETQYF	TGTGCCAGCAGTCGAAGCGGGAGCGAGACCCAGTACTTC
TRBJ1-1	-	many	TRBV6-5	CASSTGRVTEAFF	TGTGCCAGCAGTACTGGCAGGGTTACTGAAGCTTTCTTT
TRBJ1-1	-	many	TRBV12-3/TRBV12-4	CASSFARNEAFF	TGTGCCAGCAGTTTTGCCCGGAATGAAGCTTTCTTT
TRBJ2-2	-	few	TRBV6-1	CASSPLGGRTGELFF	TGTGCCAGCAGCCCCCTCGGGGGGCGGACCGGGGAGCTGTTTTTT
TRBJ2-1	-	few	TRBV5-1	CASSLELPGSTNEQFF	TGCGCCAGCAGCTTGGAACTCCCAGGATCTACCAATGAGCAGTTCTTC
TRBJ1-4	-	few	TRBV5-6	CASNSGQKNEKLFF	TGTGCCAGCAACTCCGGACAGAAAAATGAAAAACTGTTTTTT
TRBJ2-1	-	-	TRBV29-1	CSVRERRGSYNEQFF	TGCAGCGTCCGGGAGCGGAGAGGTTCCTACAATGAGCAGTTCTTC
TRBJ1-1	-	-	TRBV7-2	CASSLAQGSEAFF	TGTGCCAGCAGCTTAGCGCAAGGATCTGAAGCTTTCTTT
TRBJ1-5	TRBD1	-	TRBV5-1	CASSLTYSGQGAVQPQHF	TGCGCCAGCAGCTTGACCTACTCGGGACAGGGGGCAGTTCAGCCCCAGCATTTT
TRBJ2-5	-	few	TRBV9	CASSPWGHQETQYF	TGTGCCAGCAGCCCGTGGGGCCACCAAGAGACCCAGTACTTC
TRBJ2-7	-	many	TRBV20-1	CSAVSGGSSSYEQYF	TGCAGTGCCGTAAGCGGAGGCAGCTCCTCCTACGAGCAGTACTTC
TRBJ2-1	TRBD2	many	TRBV29-1	CSVWTSHYNEQFF	TGCAGCGTTTGGACTAGCCATTACAATGAGCAGTTCTTC
TRBJ2-6	-	-	TRBV29-1	CSVSPVSGANVLTF	TGCAGCGTTTCCCCCGTCTCTGGGGCCAACGTCCTGACTTTC
TRBJ2-7	-	-	TRBV20-1	CCARDSGMSLFFYEQYF	TGCTGTGCTAGAGATAGCGGAATGAGCCTCTTCTTCTACGAGCAGTACTTC